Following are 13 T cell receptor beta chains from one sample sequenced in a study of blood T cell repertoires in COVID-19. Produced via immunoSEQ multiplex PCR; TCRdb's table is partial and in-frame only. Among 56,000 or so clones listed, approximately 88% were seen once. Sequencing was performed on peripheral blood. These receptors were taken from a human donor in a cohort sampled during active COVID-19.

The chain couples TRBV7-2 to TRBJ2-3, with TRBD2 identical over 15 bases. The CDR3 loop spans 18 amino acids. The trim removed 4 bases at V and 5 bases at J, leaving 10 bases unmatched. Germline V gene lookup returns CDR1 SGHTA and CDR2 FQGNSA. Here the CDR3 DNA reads TGTGCCAGCAGCTCCGGACTAGCGGGGGGGCCGGGTGGAGATACGCAGTATTTT. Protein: CASSSGLAGGPGGDTQYF.

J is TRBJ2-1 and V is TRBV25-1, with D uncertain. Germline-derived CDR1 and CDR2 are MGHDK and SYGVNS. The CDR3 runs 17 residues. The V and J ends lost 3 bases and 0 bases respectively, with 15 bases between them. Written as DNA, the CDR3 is TGTGCCAGCAGTGATAGGTGTGATAACAGCTCCTACAATGAGCAGTTCTTC. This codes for CASSDRCDNSSYNEQFF.

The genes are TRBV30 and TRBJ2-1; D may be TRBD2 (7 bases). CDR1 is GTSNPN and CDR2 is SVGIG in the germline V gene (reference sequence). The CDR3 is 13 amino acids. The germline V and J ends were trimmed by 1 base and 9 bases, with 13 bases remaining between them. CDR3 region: CAWSAAGGLEQFF. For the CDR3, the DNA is TGTGCCTGGAGTGCAGCCGGGGGGCTTGAGCAGTTCTTC.

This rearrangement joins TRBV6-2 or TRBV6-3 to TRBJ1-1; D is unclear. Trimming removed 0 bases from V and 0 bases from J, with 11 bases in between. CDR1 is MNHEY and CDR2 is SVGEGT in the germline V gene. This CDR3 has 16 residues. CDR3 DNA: TGTGCCAGCAGTTACTCGTATCCGGGGATGAACACTGAAGCTTTCTTT. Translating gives CASSYSYPGMNTEAFF.

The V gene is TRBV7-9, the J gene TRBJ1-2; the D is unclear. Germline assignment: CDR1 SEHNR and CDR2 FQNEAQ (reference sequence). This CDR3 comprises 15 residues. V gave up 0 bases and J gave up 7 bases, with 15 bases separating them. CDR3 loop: CASSLAAGLMAGYTF. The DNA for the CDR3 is TGTGCCAGCAGCTTAGCAGCCGGGTTGATGGCTGGCTACACCTTC.

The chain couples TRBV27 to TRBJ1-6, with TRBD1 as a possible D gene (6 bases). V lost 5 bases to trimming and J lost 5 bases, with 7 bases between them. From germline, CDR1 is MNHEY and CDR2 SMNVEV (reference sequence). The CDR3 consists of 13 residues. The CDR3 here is CASSNRDNSPLHF. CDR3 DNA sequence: TGTGCCAGCAGTAACAGGGATAATTCACCCCTCCACTTT.

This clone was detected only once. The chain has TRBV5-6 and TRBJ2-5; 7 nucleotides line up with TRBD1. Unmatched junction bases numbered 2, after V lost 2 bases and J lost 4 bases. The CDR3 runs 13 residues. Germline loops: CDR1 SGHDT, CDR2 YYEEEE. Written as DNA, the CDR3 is TGTGCCAGCAGCTTCAGGGACAGAGAGACCCAGTACTTC. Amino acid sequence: CASSFRDRETQYF.

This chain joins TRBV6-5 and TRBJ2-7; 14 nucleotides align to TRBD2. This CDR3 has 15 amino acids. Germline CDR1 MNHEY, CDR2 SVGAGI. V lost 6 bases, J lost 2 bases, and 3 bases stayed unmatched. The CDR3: CASRTSGGGPYEQYF. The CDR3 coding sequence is TGTGCCAGCAGGACTAGCGGGGGGGGCCCCTACGAGCAGTACTTC.

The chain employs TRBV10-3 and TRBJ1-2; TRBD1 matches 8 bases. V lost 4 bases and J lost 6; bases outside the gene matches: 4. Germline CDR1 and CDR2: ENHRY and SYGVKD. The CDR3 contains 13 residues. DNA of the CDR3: TGTGCCATCAGTGGTTCAGGGGGCAATGGCTACACCTTC. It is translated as CAISGSGGNGYTF.

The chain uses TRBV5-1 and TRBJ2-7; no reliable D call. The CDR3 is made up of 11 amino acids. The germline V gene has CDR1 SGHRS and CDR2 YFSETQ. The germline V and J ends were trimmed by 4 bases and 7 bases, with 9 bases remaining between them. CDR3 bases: TGCGCCAGCAGCAACTCCTGGGAGCAGTACTTC. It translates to CASSNSWEQYF.

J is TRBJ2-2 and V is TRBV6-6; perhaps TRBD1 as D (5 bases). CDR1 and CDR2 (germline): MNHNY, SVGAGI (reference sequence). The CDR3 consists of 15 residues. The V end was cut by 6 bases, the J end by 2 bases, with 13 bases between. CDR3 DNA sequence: TGTGCCAGCAGACACGACAGATTAAACACCGGGGAGCTGTTTTTT. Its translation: CASRHDRLNTGELFF.

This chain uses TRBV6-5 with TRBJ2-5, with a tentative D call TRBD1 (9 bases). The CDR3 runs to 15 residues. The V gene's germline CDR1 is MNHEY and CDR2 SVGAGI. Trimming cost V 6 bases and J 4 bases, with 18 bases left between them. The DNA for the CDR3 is TGTGCCAGCAGCGGGGGGGACAGGGAGGGAGAGACCCAGTACTTC. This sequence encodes CASSGGDREGETQYF.

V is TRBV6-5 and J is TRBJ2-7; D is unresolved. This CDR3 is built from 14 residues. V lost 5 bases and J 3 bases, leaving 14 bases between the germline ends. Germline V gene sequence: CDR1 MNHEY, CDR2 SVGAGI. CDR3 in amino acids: CASSMYRTRYEQYF. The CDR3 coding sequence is TGTGCCAGCAGTATGTATAGAACCCGCTACGAGCAGTACTTC.